This TCR beta chain derives from a study of T cells in Graves' hyperthyroidism and ophthalmopathy. The CDR3 totals 15 residues. V was pared by 1 base and J by 8 bases, with 4 bases of the junction left unmatched. CDR1 and CDR2 (germline): SGHTA, FQGTGA. No progression to ophthalmopathy during 18 months of follow-up defined stable disease. Uncontrolled infections, other autoimmune diseases, pregnancy or lactation led to exclusion of patients. Amplified regions were TCR beta CDR3 sequences from RNA transcripts. In the first-round RT-PCR of the TCR CDR3, the HTBI primer set was used. TCRdb passed the multiplex PCR reads through MiXCR, listing each CDR3 protein once. The profile shows fewer than 850,000 distinct CDR3 sequences, roughly a sixth of them singletons. This clonotype occurred many times.

The clonotype comes from a man aged 50-59 years with Graves' hyperthyroidism. The sample comprised blood. The gene calls are TRBV7-3 and TRBJ2-1; 11 nucleotides align to TRBD2. The CDR3 DNA follows: TGTGCCAGCAGCTTAAGTACTAGCGGGAGTGATGAGCAGTTCTTC. Translated, it gives CASSLSTSGSDEQFF.